A selection of T cell receptor beta chains follows, all from one sample in a study of T cells in Graves' hyperthyroidism and ophthalmopathy. TCRdb used MiXCR to reprocess the multiplex PCR reads, holding one entry per CDR3 protein. The data hold around 600,000 distinct CDR3 sequences, with 14% observed a single time. Sequenced material: blood. The receptors were gathered from a woman in her 50s with Graves' ophthalmopathy. Both conserved end residues are part of each CDR3. Fields, in order: J gene, V gene, CDR3 protein.

>TRBJ2-1|TRBV20-1
CSARELAHEQFF
>TRBJ2-1|TRBV30
CASALAGGDNEQFF
>TRBJ1-1|TRBV18
CASSQGGFGTEAFF
>TRBJ2-3|TRBV29-1
CSVMRWTVGGGMVPDTQYF
>TRBJ2-7|TRBV7-3
CASSLNRGDEQYF
>TRBJ1-1|TRBV11-2
CASSPGGTEAFF
>TRBJ2-2|TRBV6-5
CASSYPFGQGATGELFF
>TRBJ2-2|TRBV7-3
CASRDVNTGELFF
>TRBJ2-1|TRBV18
CASSPPSGDNEQFF
>TRBJ1-6|TRBV5-1
CASSMDSLSNSPLHF
>TRBJ2-2|TRBV5-1
CASSSLGSASGTGELFF
>TRBJ1-1|TRBV15
CATSPWTGNTEAFF
>TRBJ2-1|TRBV19
CASSPSPTSGTDEQFF
>TRBJ1-2|TRBV28
CANNTGDYGYTF
>TRBJ2-1|TRBV24-1
CATRGLAGDNEQFF
>TRBJ2-3|TRBV25-1
CASSEGLAGGYTDTQYF
>TRBJ2-7|TRBV9
CASSAGTTSYEQYF
>TRBJ1-1|TRBV7-3
CASSDPGDTEAFF
>TRBJ2-3|TRBV5-1
CASRGRTTDTQYF
>TRBJ2-1|TRBV7-2
CASSFRQSSYNEQFF
>TRBJ2-7|TRBV11-1
CASSSPEAGFNPYEQYF
>TRBJ2-1|TRBV6-6
CASSYSRLVELNEQFF
>TRBJ1-1|TRBV15
CATSNLLESPFTEAFF
>TRBJ2-1|TRBV5-1
CASSLINSPEQFF
>TRBJ1-1|TRBV20-1
CSGDETEAFF
>TRBJ2-1|TRBV20-1
CSAAVPVVAGDNEQFF
>TRBJ1-6|TRBV7-9
CASSEGQRNSPLHF